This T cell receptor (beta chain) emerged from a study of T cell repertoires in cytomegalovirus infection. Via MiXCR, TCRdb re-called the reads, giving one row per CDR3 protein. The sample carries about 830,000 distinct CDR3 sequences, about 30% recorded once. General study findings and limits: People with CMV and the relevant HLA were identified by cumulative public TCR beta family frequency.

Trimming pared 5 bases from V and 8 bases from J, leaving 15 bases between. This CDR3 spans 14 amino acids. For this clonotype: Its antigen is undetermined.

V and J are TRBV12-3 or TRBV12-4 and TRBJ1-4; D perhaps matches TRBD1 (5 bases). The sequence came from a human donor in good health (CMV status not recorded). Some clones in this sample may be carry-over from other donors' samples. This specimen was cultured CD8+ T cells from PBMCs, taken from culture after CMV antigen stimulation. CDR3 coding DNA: TGTGCCAGCAGTCTGACCCCCCGGGGGGAAAAACTGTTTTTT. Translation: CASSLTPRGEKLFF.